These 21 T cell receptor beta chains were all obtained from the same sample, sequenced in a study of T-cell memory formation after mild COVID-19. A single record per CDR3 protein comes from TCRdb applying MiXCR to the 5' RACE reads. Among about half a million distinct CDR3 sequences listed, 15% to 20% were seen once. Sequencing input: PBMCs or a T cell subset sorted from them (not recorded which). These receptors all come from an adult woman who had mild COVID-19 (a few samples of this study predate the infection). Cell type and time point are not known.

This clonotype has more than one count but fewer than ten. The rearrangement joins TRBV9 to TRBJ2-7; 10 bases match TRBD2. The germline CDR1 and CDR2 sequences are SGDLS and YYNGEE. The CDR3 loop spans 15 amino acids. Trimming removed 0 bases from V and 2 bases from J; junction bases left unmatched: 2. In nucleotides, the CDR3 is TGTGCCAGCAGCGTAGCAAGCGGGAGGGCCTACGAGCAGTACTTC. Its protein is CASSVASGRAYEQYF.

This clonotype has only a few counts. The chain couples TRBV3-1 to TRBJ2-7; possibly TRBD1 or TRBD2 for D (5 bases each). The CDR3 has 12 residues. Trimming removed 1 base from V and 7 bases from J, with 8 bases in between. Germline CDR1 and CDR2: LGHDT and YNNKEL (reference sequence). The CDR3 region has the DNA TGTGCCAGCAGCCAAGGGGACCCTGAGCAGTACTTC. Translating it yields CASSQGDPEQYF.

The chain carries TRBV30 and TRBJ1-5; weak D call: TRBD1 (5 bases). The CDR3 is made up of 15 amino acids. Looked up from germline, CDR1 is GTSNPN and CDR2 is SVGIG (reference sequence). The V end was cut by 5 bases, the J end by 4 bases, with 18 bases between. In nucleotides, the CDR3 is TGTGCCTGGGATTCGGGACCGGGGTTTAATCAGCCCCAGCATTTT. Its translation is CAWDSGPGFNQPQHF.

The CDR3 nucleotides read TGCGCCAGCAGCAAGGACAGGGGTAAGGACCCCCTCTACGAGCAGTACTTC. It specifies CASSKDRGKDPLYEQYF. V gene TRBV5-1 combines with J gene TRBJ2-7, with 9 bases identical to TRBD1. Germline CDR1 and CDR2: SGHRS and YFSETQ. The CDR3 has 17 amino acids. The V segment lost 4 bases and the J segment 3 bases; nucleotides outside the gene matches: 14. The complete variable domain, with remaining parts taken from reference TRBV5-1 and TRBJ2-7, reads KAGVTQTPRYLIKTRGQQVTLSCSPISGHRSVSWYQQTPGQGLQFLFEYFSETQRNKGNFPGRFSGRQFSNSRSEMNVSTLELGDSALYLCASSKDRGKDPLYEQYFGPGTRLTVT.

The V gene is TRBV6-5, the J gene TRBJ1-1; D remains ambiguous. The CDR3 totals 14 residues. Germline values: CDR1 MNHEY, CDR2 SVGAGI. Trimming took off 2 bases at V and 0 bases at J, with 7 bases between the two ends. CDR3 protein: CASSYLPVNTEAFF. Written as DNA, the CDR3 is TGTGCCAGCAGTTACCTTCCAGTGAACACTGAAGCTTTCTTT.

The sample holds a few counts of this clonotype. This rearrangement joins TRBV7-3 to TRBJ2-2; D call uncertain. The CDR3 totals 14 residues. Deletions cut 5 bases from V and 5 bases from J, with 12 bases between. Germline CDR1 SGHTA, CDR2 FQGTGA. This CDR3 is CASSADIRTGELFF. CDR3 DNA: TGTGCCAGCAGCGCAGACATCCGTACCGGGGAGCTGTTTTTT. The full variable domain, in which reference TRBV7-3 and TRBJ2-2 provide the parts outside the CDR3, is GAGVSQTPSNKVTEKGKYVELRCDPISGHTALYWYRQSLGQGPEFLIYFQGTGAADDSGLPNDRFFAVRPEGSVSTLKIQRTERGDSAVYLCASSADIRTGELFFGEGSRLTVL.

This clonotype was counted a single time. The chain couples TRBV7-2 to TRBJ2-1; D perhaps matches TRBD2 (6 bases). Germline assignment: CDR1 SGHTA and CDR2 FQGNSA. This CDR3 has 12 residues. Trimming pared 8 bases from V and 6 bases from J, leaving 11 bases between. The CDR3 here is CASGGRGNEQFF. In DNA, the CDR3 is TGTGCCAGCGGGGGGAGAGGCAATGAGCAGTTCTTC. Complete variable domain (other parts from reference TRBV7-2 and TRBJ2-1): GAGVSQSPSNKVTEKGKDVELRCDPISGHTALYWYRQSLGQGLEFLIYFQGNSAPDKSGLPSDRFSAERTGGSVSTLTIQRTQQEDSAVYLCASGGRGNEQFFGPGTRLTVL.

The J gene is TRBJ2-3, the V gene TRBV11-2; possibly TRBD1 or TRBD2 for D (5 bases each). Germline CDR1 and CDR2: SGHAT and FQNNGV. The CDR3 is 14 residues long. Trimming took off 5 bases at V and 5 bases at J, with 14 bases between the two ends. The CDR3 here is CASSDRDQEDTQYF. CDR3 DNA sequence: TGTGCCAGCAGCGACCGGGACCAGGAAGATACGCAGTATTTT. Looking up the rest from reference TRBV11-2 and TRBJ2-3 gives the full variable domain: EAGVAQSPRYKIIEKRQSVAFWCNPISGHATLYWYQQILGQGPKLLIQFQNNGVVDDSQLPKDRFSAERLKGVDSTLKIQPAKLEDSAVYLCASSDRDQEDTQYFGPGTRLTVL.

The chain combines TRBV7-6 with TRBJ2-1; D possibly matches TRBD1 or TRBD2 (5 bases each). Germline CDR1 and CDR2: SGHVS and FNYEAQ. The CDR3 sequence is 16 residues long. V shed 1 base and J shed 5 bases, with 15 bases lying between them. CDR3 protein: CASSLVRALGDNEQFF. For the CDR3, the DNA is TGTGCCAGCAGCTTAGTTCGGGCTCTGGGGGACAATGAGCAGTTCTTC.

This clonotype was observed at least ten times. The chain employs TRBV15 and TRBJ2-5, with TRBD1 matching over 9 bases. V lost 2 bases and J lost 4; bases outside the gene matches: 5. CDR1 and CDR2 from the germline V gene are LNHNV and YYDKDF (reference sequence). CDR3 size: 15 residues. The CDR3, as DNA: TGTGCCACCAGCAGAACTACAGGGGGCTTAGAGACCCAGTACTTC. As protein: CATSRTTGGLETQYF.

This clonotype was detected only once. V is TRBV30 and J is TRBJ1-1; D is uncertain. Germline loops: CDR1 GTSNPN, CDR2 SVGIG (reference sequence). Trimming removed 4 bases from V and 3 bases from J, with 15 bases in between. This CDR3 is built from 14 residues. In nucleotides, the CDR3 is TGTGCCTGGATCCGTTCGGTTAAGGACACTGAAGCTTTCTTT. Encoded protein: CAWIRSVKDTEAFF.

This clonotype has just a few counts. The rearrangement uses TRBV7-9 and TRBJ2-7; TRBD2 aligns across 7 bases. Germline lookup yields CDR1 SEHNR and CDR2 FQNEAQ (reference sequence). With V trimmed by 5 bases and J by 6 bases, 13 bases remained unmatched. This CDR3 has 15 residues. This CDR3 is CASSLRRGSSSEQYF. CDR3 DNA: TGTGCCAGCAGCCTTAGGCGGGGGAGCAGCTCCGAGCAGTACTTC.

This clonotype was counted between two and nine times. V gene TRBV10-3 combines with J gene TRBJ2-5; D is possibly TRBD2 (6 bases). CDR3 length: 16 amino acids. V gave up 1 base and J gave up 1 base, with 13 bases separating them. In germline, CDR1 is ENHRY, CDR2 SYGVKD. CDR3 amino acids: CAISELSGLTQETQYF. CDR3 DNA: TGTGCCATCAGTGAGTTAAGCGGGCTCACCCAAGAGACCCAGTACTTC.

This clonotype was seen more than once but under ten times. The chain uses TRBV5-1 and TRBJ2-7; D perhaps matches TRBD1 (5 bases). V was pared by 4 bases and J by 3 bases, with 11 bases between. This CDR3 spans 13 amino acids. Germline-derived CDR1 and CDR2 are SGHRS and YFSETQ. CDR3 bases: TGCGCCAGCAGCCCCGAGACAGTCTACGAGCAGTACTTC. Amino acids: CASSPETVYEQYF.

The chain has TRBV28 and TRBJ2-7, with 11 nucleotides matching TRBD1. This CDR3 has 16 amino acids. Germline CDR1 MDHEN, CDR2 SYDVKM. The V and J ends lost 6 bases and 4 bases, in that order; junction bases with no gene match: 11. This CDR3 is CASSLSPGQGGYEQYF. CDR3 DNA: TGTGCCAGCAGCCTCAGCCCGGGACAGGGGGGGTACGAGCAGTACTTC.

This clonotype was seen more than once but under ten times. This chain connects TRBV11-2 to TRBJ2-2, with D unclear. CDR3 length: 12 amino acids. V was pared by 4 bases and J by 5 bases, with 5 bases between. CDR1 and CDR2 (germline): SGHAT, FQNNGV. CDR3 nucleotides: TGTGCCAGCAGCTCTTTGACCGGGGAGCTGTTTTTT. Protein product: CASSSLTGELFF. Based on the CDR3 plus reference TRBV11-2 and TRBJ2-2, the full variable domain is EAGVAQSPRYKIIEKRQSVAFWCNPISGHATLYWYQQILGQGPKLLIQFQNNGVVDDSQLPKDRFSAERLKGVDSTLKIQPAKLEDSAVYLCASSSLTGELFFGEGSRLTVL.

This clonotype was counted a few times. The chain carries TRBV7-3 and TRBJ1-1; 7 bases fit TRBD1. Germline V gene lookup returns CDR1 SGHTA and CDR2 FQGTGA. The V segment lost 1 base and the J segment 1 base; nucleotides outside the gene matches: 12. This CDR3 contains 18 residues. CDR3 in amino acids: CASSLIASPTGRNTEAFF. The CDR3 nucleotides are TGTGCCAGCAGCTTAATAGCCTCCCCGACAGGGAGGAACACTGAAGCTTTCTTT.

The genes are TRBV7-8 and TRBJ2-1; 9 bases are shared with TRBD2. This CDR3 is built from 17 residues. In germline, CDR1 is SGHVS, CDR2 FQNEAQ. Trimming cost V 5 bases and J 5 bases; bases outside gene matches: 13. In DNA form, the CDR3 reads TGTGCCAGCAGCCGCCAACTCGCGGGAGGGCGAGACAATGAGCAGTTCTTC. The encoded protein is CASSRQLAGGRDNEQFF.

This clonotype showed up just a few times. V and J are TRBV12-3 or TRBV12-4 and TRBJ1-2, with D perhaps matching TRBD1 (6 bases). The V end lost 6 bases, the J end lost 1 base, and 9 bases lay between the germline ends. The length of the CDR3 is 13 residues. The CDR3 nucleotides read TGTGCCAGCAGGGGGGGGCGTAACTATGGCTACACCTTC. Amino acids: CASRGGRNYGYTF.

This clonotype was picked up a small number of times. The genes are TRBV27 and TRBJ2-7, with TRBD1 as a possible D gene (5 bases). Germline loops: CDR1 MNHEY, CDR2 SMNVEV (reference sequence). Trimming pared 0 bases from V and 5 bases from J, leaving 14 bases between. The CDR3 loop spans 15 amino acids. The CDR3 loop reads CASSLSAGFGHEQYF. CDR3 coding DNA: TGTGCCAGCAGTTTATCGGCAGGGTTCGGCCACGAGCAGTACTTC.

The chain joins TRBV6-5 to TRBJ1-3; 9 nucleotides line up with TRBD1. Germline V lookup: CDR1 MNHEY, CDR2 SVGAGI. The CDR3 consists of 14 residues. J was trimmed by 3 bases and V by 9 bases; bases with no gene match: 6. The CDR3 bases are TGTGCCAGTCATACAGGGGGCGTTGGAAACACCATATATTTT. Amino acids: CASHTGGVGNTIYF.